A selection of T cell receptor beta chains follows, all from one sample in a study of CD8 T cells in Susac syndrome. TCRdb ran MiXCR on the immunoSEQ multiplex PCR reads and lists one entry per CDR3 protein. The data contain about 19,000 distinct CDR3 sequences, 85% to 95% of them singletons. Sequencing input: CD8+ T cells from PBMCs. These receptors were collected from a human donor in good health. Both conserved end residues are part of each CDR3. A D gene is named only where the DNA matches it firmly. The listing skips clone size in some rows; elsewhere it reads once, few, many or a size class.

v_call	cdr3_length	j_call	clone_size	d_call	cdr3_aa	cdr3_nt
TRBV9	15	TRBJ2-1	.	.	CASSGRGEGDNEQFF	TGTGCCAGCAGCGGTAGGGGGGAAGGGGACAATGAGCAGTTCTTC
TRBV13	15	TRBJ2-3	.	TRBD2	CASRPASGMTDTQYF	TGTGCCAGCCGCCCGGCAAGCGGGATGACAGATACGCAGTATTTT
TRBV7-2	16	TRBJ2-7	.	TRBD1	CASSPRGQGAYDEQYF	TGTGCCAGCAGCCCCCGCGGGCAGGGGGCGTATGACGAGCAGTACTTC
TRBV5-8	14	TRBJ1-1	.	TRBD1	CASSFYAGGYEAFF	TGTGCCAGCAGCTTTTATGCAGGGGGGTACGAAGCTTTCTTT
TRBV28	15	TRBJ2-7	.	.	CASSEGLHLDYEQYF	TGTGCCAGCAGTGAGGGACTCCACTTAGACTACGAGCAGTACTTC
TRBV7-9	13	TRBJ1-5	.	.	CASSLFANQPQHF	TGTGCCAGCAGCTTATTTGCCAATCAGCCCCAGCATTTT
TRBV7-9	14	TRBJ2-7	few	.	CASSLVAGPSEQYF	TGTGCCAGCAGCTTAGTTGCGGGGCCCTCCGAGCAGTACTTC
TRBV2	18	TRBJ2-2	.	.	CASSEYALLSANTGELFF	TGTGCCAGCAGCGAATACGCCCTCCTCTCCGCGAACACCGGGGAGCTGTTTTTT
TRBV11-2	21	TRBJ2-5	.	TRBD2	CASGQSARPGLAGEQQETQYF	TGTGCCAGCGGACAATCGGCGCGCCCGGGACTAGCGGGAGAACAACAAGAGACCCAGTACTTC
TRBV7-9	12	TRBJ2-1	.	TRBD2	CASSRGRVEQFF	TGTGCCAGCAGCCGCGGGAGGGTTGAGCAGTTCTTC
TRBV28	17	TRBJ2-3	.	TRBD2	CASSLGRLAINTDTQYF	TGTGCCAGCAGTTTAGGAAGACTAGCGATCAACACAGATACGCAGTATTTT
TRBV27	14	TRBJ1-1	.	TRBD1	CASSPNSGQFEAFF	TGTGCCAGCAGCCCAAACTCGGGACAGTTTGAAGCTTTCTTT
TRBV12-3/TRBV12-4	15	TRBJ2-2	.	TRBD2	CASTFGGTNTGELFF	TGTGCCAGCACCTTCGGGGGGACGAACACCGGGGAGCTGTTTTTT
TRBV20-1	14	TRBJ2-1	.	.	CSAAARGRFDEQFF	TGCAGTGCTGCGGCTAGGGGGAGATTCGATGAGCAGTTCTTC
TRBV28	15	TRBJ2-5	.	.	CASSIWLETQETQYF	TGTGCCAGCAGTATTTGGTTGGAGACCCAAGAGACCCAGTACTTC
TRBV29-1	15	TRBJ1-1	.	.	CTYSLAYPGDTEAFF	TGCACCTACTCCCTCGCCTACCCTGGGGACACTGAAGCTTTCTTT
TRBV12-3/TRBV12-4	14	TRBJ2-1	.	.	CASSLGTPYNEQFF	TGTGCCAGCAGCCTGGGGACACCTTACAATGAGCAGTTCTTC
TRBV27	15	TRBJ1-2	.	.	CASSPQARGSKGYTF	TGTGCCAGCAGTCCCCAGGCAAGGGGCTCTAAGGGCTACACCTTC
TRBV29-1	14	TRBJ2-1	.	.	CSVPSGLAYNEQFF	TGCAGCGTTCCTTCGGGACTCGCCTACAATGAGCAGTTCTTC
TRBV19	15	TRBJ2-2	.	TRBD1	CASSTQTGVVGELFF	TGTGCCAGTAGTACCCAGACAGGGGTTGTCGGGGAGCTGTTTTTT
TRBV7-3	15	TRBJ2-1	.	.	CASSPGWSSYNEQFF	TGTGCCAGCAGCCCCGGCTGGAGCTCCTACAATGAGCAGTTCTTC
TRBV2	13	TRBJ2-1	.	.	CASKGSLVNEQFF	TGTGCCAGCAAAGGGAGTCTAGTGAATGAGCAGTTCTTC
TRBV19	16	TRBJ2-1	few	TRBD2	CASSRLPGLAGDEQFF	TGTGCCAGTAGTAGGCTTCCGGGACTAGCGGGAGATGAGCAGTTCTTC
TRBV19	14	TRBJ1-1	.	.	CASSIGAPGTEAFF	TGTGCCAGTAGTATCGGGGCCCCGGGGACTGAAGCTTTCTTT
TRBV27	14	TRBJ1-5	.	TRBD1	CASSLRQGDQPQHF	TGTGCCAGCAGTCTCCGACAGGGGGATCAGCCCCAGCATTTT
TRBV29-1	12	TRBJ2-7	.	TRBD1	CSVGDRGYEQYF	TGCAGCGTGGGGGACAGGGGTTACGAGCAGTACTTC
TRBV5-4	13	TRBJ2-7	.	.	CASRIGGNYEQYF	TGTGCCAGCAGGATTGGGGGTAACTACGAGCAGTACTTC
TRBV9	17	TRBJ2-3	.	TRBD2	CASSVGTSGEPTDTQYF	TGTGCCAGCAGCGTAGGTACTAGCGGGGAGCCCACAGATACGCAGTATTTT
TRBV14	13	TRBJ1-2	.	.	CASSPTGNYGYTF	TGTGCCAGCAGCCCTACGGGGAACTATGGCTACACCTTC